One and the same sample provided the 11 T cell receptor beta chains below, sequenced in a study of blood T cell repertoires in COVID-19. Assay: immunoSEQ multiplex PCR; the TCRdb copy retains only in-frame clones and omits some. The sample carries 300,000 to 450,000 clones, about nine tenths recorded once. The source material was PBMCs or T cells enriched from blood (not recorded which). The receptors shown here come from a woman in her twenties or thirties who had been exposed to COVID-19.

The CDR3 sequence: CASSLVETGRYTF. The CDR3 DNA sequence: TGTGCCAGCAGCTTGGTGGAGACAGGTCGCTACACCTTC. V is TRBV5-6 and J is TRBJ1-2; maybe TRBD1 (6 bases). Trimming left V 0 bases short and J 9 bases short, with 12 bases between. Germline V gene sequence: CDR1 SGHDT, CDR2 YYEEEE. This CDR3 comprises 13 residues.

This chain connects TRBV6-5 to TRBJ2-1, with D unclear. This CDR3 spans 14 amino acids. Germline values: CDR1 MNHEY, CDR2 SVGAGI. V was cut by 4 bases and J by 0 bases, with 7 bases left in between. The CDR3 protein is CASSWRSSYNEQFF. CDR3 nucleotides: TGTGCCAGCAGTTGGCGGAGCTCCTACAATGAGCAGTTCTTC.

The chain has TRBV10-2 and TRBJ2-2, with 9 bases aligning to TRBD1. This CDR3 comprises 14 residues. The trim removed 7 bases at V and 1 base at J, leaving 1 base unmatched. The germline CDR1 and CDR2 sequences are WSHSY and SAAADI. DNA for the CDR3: TGCGCCAGCACGACAGGGGGGAACACCGGGGAGCTGTTTTTT. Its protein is CASTTGGNTGELFF.

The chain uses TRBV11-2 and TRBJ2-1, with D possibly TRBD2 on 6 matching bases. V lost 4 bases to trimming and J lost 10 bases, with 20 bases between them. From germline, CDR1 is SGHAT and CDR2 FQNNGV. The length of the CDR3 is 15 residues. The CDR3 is CASSSGGTGVMEQFF. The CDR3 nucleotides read TGTGCCAGCAGCTCGGGTGGGACGGGAGTAATGGAGCAGTTCTTC.

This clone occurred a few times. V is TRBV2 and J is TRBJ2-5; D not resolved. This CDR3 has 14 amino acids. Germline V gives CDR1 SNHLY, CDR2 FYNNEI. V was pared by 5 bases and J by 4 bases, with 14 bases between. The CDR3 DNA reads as TGTGCCAGCAGTTCGACTGGAATAGTAGAGACCCAGTACTTC. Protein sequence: CASSSTGIVETQYF.

Written as DNA, the CDR3 is TGCGCCAGCAGCACATCGGGACAGGGACAGCCCCAGCATTTT. It translates to CASSTSGQGQPQHF. The chain carries TRBV5-1 and TRBJ1-5; the match to TRBD1 covers 9 bases. Unmatched junction bases numbered 6, after V lost 4 bases and J lost 7 bases. CDR3 size: 14 residues. Germline assignment: CDR1 SGHRS and CDR2 YFSETQ.

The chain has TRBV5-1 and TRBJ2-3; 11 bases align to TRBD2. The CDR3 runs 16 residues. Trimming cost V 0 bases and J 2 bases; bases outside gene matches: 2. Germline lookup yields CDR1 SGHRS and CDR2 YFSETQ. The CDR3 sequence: CASSLATSGTTDTQYF. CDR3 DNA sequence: TGCGCCAGCAGCTTGGCGACTAGCGGGACCACAGATACGCAGTATTTT.

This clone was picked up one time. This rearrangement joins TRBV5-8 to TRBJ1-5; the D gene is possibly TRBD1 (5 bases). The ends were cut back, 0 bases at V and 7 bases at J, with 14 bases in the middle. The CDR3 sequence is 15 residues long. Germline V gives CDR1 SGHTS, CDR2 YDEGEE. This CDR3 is CASSLGVGLEQPQHF. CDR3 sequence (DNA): TGTGCCAGCAGCTTGGGGGTGGGGCTGGAGCAGCCCCAGCATTTT.

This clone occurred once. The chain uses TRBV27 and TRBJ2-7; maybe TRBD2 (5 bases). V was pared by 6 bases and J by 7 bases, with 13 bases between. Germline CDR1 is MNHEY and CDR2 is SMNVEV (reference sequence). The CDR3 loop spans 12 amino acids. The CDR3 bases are TGTGCCAGCAGGCCCGGTGGAGGAGAGCAGTACTTC. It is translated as CASRPGGGEQYF.

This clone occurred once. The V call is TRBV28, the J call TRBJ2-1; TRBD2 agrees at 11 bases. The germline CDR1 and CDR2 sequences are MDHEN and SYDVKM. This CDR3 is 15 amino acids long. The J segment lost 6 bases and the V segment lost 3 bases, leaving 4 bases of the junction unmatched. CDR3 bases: TGTGCCAGCAGTTTTAGTCTAGCGGGAGGCAATGAGCAGTTCTTC. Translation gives CASSFSLAGGNEQFF.

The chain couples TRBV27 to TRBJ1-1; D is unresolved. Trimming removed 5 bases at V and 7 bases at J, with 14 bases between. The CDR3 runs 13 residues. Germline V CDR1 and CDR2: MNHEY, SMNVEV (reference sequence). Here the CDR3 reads CASSPVGLGEAFF. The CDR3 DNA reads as TGTGCCAGCAGTCCAGTCGGGTTGGGTGAAGCTTTCTTT.